Below, one T cell receptor (beta chain) is given with its context. J gave up 7 bases and V 3 bases, and 7 bases lay outside the gene matches. The V gene's germline CDR1 is SGHVS and CDR2 FQNEAQ. The length of the CDR3 is 15 residues. This entry is derived from a study of blood T cell repertoires in COVID-19. Study information: Nucleic acid was either cDNA or gDNA, and it came from T cells, B-cell-depleted T cells, or PBMCs.

The table came from immunoSEQ multiplex PCR; TCRdb's copy has only in-frame clones and leaves some out. The sample shows some 19,000 clones, more than 85% of them seen only once. Sequenced sample: peripheral blood. This sequence originates from a man between 65 and 85 years old with acute or convalescent COVID-19. The chain employs TRBV7-8 and TRBJ2-1; 9 bases map to TRBD1. In nucleotides, the CDR3 is TGTGCCAGCAGCTTCACAGGGGGCGCAAATAATGAGCAGTTCTTC. It translates to CASSFTGGANNEQFF.